The text below deals with one T cell receptor (beta chain). Its antigen is not identified. Naive and memory CD4+ T cell DNA was deep-sequenced without culture. Clones were read by immunoSEQ multiplex PCR, and TCRdb kept only the in-frame ones, dropping some. The data hold around 62,000 clones, with about 94% observed a single time. These data come from a study of CD4 T cells in relation to SARS-CoV-2 and coronaviruses. Overall study findings and caveats: Crossreactivity was assessed only for spike protein, not other viral proteins.

Before the COVID-19 pandemic, during about 2011-2019, CD4+ T cells were taken from unexposed donors. Trimming removed 5 bases from V and 0 bases from J, with 11 bases in between. The CDR3 is 14 residues long. The V gene's germline CDR1 is SGHTA and CDR2 FQGTGA. The origin of this receptor is a human donor in good health. Material for sequencing was naive CD4+ T cells from PBMCs. This sample's subset: naive CD4+ T cells isolated by negative enrichment. The chain combines TRBV7-3 with TRBJ2-7; a possible D gene is TRBD1 (5 bases). In DNA, the CDR3 is TGTGCCAGCAGCCCCCGACAGAGCTCCTACGAGCAGTACTTC. Residues: CASSPRQSSYEQYF.